This entry describes one T cell receptor beta chain. Trimming pared 0 bases from V and 6 bases from J, leaving 21 bases between. The CDR3 is made up of 17 amino acids. The germline gives CDR1 LGHNA, CDR2 YNFKEQ. The repertoire was sequenced with immunoSEQ multiplex PCR; TCRdb's copy has only in-frame clones and lacks some. The sample includes hundreds of thousands of clones, roughly four fifths of them seen just once. This specimen comes from a study of shared clonotypes between healthy human individuals. The receptor was derived from a woman aged 40 to 49 in good health. Some clones in this sample may be carry-over from other donors' samples. The J gene is TRBJ2-7, the V gene TRBV4-2; a weak D match, TRBD2 (7 bases). Sequencing used PBMCs. The CDR3 sequence is CASSQDQGGARPSEQYF. The DNA for the CDR3 is TGTGCCAGCAGCCAAGATCAAGGGGGGGCCCGACCTAGCGAGCAGTACTTC.